The 17 T cell receptor beta chains in this list originate from one sample, sequenced in a study of cytomegalovirus exposure and HLA in healthy donors. PCR was performed using 60 Vbeta and 13 Jbeta primers. Here immunoSEQ multiplex PCR was the method, and the copy in TCRdb shows in-frame clones only, minus some. The repertoire includes around 130,000 clones, 60% to 80% of them detected once, and about 2.7% sits in the top ten. The sample taken for sequencing was PBMCs. The source is an older woman in good health and CMV-seropositive.

The chain employs TRBV4-1 and TRBJ1-1, with D possibly matching TRBD1 (5 bases). Germline CDR1 reads MGHRA; CDR2 reads YSYEKL. Trimming shortened V by 4 bases and J by 1 base, and 10 bases separated the two germline ends. This CDR3 has 14 amino acids. In nucleotides, the CDR3 is TGCGCCAGCAGCCGACAGACAGCGAACACTGAAGCTTTCTTT. Protein sequence: CASSRQTANTEAFF.

This clone was seen only a few times. This rearrangement joins TRBV5-1 to TRBJ1-1; D gene uncertain. The V gene's germline CDR1 is SGHRS and CDR2 YFSETQ. The ends were cut back, 1 base at V and 0 bases at J, with 4 bases in the middle. This CDR3 spans 13 amino acids. CDR3 in DNA: TGCGCCAGCAGCTTGCGAGTGAACACTGAAGCTTTCTTT. It yields the protein CASSLRVNTEAFF.

The V and J genes are TRBV6-6 and TRBJ1-4; 7 bases map to TRBD1. The CDR3 is made up of 14 amino acids. Germline CDR1 is MNHNY and CDR2 is SVGAGI (reference sequence). Germline trimming cut 2 bases from V and 8 bases from J; bases unmatched to any gene: 5. The CDR3 here is CASSYAGGDEKLFF. Written as DNA, the CDR3 is TGTGCCAGCAGTTACGCAGGGGGAGACGAAAAACTGTTTTTT.

This clone was detected a few times. One junction end does not reproduce the germline sequence, and a read error may be involved. The chain couples TRBV7-9 to TRBJ1-1, with D maybe TRBD1 (5 bases). Germline values: CDR1 SEHNR, CDR2 FQNEAQ (reference sequence). The CDR3 contains 15 residues. The CDR3 DNA sequence: TGTTCCAGCACTCCCGGGCCAGGGCTGAACACTGAAGCTTTCTTT. It translates to CSSTPGPGLNTEAFF.

The V and J genes are TRBV11-2 and TRBJ1-6; possibly TRBD1 for D (6 bases). The germline V gene has CDR1 SGHAT and CDR2 FQNNGV. CDR3 length: 17 amino acids. The ends were cut back, 0 bases at V and 7 bases at J, with 16 bases in the middle. The CDR3 protein is CASSLEQGFQLNSPLHF. The CDR3, as DNA: TGTGCCAGCAGCTTAGAACAGGGCTTTCAACTCAATTCACCCCTCCACTTT.

The V gene is TRBV27, the J gene TRBJ1-2, with TRBD1 matching 10 bases. Trimming removed 3 bases from V and 7 bases from J; junction bases left unmatched: 2. Germline V CDR1 and CDR2: MNHEY, SMNVEV (reference sequence). The CDR3 covers 13 residues. The CDR3 is CASSLTGGGGYTF. The CDR3 region has the DNA TGTGCCAGCAGTTTGACAGGGGGCGGTGGCTACACCTTC.

This clone has just a few counts. V gene TRBV2 combines with J gene TRBJ2-3, with D possibly being TRBD2 (7 bases). V lost 4 bases and J lost 6, with 14 bases in between. The CDR3 is made up of 14 amino acids. Germline values: CDR1 SNHLY, CDR2 FYNNEI. In DNA form, the CDR3 reads TGTGCCAGCAGTGCACGGGGAGGGGGGGATACGCAGTATTTT. Its translation: CASSARGGGDTQYF.

The sample holds a few counts of this clone. CDR3 sequence reads: CASSPWGGYGYGYTF. Written as DNA, the CDR3 is TGTGCCAGCTCACCATGGGGGGGATATGGCTATGGCTACACCTTC. The chain uses TRBV18 and TRBJ1-2; TRBD1 might be the D (5 bases). The V gene lost 2 bases and the J gene lost 4 bases, with 14 bases spanning the gap. The CDR3 contains 15 residues. Germline assignment: CDR1 KGHSH and CDR2 LQKENI. The full variable domain, with the rest looked up from reference TRBV18 and TRBJ1-2, is NAGVMQNPRHLVRRRGQEARLRCSPMKGHSHVYWYRQLPEEGLKFMVYLQKENIIDESGMPKERFSAEFPKEGPSILRIQQVVRGDSAAYFCASSPWGGYGYGYTFGSGTRLTVV.

V gene TRBV11-1 combines with J gene TRBJ1-1; 7 nucleotides align to TRBD1. The germline V gene has CDR1 SGHAT and CDR2 FQDESV (reference sequence). The CDR3 contains 15 residues. J was trimmed by 7 bases and V by 5 bases; bases with no gene match: 13. As DNA, the CDR3 is TGTGCCAGCAGCCAGGGACAGCCCTTGAGAGGTGAAGCTTTCTTT. It specifies CASSQGQPLRGEAFF.

The V gene is TRBV5-6, the J gene TRBJ2-4, with 10 bases that match TRBD1. The CDR3 spans 15 residues. Germline CDR1 SGHDT, CDR2 YYEEEE. V lost 3 bases to trimming and J lost 1 base; unmatched junction nucleotides: 1. CDR3 sequence: CASSWDRGAKNIQYF. CDR3 coding DNA: TGTGCCAGCAGCTGGGACAGGGGTGCCAAAAACATTCAGTACTTC.

This sequence joins TRBV19 and TRBJ2-1; TRBD2 agrees at 7 bases. Germline CDR1 and CDR2: LNHDA and SQIVND (reference sequence). The CDR3 covers 14 residues. J gave up 5 bases and V 3 bases, and 4 bases lay outside the gene matches. The CDR3 loop reads CASSIRLADNEQFF. The CDR3, as DNA: TGTGCCAGTAGTATTCGGCTAGCGGACAATGAGCAGTTCTTC.

The chain carries TRBV7-9 and TRBJ1-4; 9 positions match TRBD1. Unmatched junction bases numbered 6, after V lost 5 bases and J lost 2 bases. Germline CDR1 and CDR2: SEHNR and FQNEAQ (reference sequence). The CDR3 consists of 16 residues. The CDR3 DNA follows: TGTGCCAGCAGCCCACAGGGGGCCCGCACTAATGAAAAACTGTTTTTT. It yields the protein CASSPQGARTNEKLFF.

In its sample, this clone was seen a few times. V gene TRBV2 combines with J gene TRBJ2-5; D perhaps matches TRBD2 (5 bases). The germline V gene encodes CDR1 SNHLY and CDR2 FYNNEI. CDR3 length equals 17 residues. Trimming stripped 3 bases from V and 2 bases from J, with 19 bases between. The CDR3 DNA reads as TGTGCCAGCAGTGAGATTTCCTCTCGCGGGTGGCAAGAGACCCAGTACTTC. It specifies CASSEISSRGWQETQYF.

This chain uses TRBV9 with TRBJ2-2, with TRBD2 matching over 9 bases. The V segment lost 3 bases and the J segment 8 bases; nucleotides outside the gene matches: 20. This CDR3 spans 19 amino acids. The germline CDR1 and CDR2 sequences are SGDLS and YYNGEE. The CDR3 sequence is CASSGSGGPTTIIGGELFF. CDR3 in DNA: TGTGCCAGCAGCGGTAGCGGGGGCCCCACCACCATTATTGGTGGGGAGCTGTTTTTT.

The chain is built from TRBV6-5 and TRBJ2-7; 9 bases match TRBD1. V shed 5 bases and J 6 bases; nucleotides not matched to a gene: 11. CDR1 and CDR2 (germline): MNHEY, SVGAGI. This CDR3 comprises 15 residues. This chain's CDR3 is CASSLPGQGMGEQYF. The CDR3 nucleotides read TGTGCCAGCAGTCTGCCAGGACAGGGGATGGGCGAGCAGTACTTC.

The rearrangement uses TRBV6-6 and TRBJ1-5; 7 bases map to TRBD1. V shed 4 bases, J shed 8 bases, and the junction held 8 bases outside the gene matches. This CDR3 has 14 amino acids. The germline V gene encodes CDR1 MNHNY and CDR2 SVGAGI (reference sequence). This CDR3 reads CASSLKGAVEPQHF. CDR3 bases: TGTGCCAGCAGTTTAAAGGGGGCAGTTGAGCCCCAGCATTTT.

This clone was seen ten or more times. The V and J genes are TRBV4-1 and TRBJ2-1, with a weak D call TRBD1 (5 bases). CDR3 length: 15 residues. CDR1 and CDR2 from the germline V gene are MGHRA and YSYEKL. V lost 4 bases and J 2 bases, leaving 12 bases between the germline ends. DNA for the CDR3: TGCGCCAGCAGCCCCCAAGGGGAAGCCTACAATGAGCAGTTCTTC. Its translation: CASSPQGEAYNEQFF.